The 13 T cell receptor beta chains reported below all come from one sample, sequenced in a study of response to subunit inactivated influenza vaccine (dated by TCRdb to the late 2010s). The library was generated by RT-PCR. TCRdb names Illumina HiSeq 2500 as the instrument used. TCRdb passed the public sequencing reads through fastp at Q25 and MiXCR, retaining productive beta sequences. Identical CDR3 proteins give one entry, which carries the most common genes and DNA. This sample comprises hundreds of thousands of distinct CDR3 sequences, 15% to 18% of them detected only once. Of the sample, roughly 12% is held by the ten largest clones. Sequenced material: PBMCs from blood, taken about 13 days after vaccination. The receptors stem from a man between 45 and 60 years old who received an inactivated influenza vaccine. Donor details come from another sample of the same person, matched by shared clones.

The rearrangement links TRBV3-1 to TRBJ2-3; the D is unclear. CDR3 length equals 12 residues. V gave up 9 bases and J gave up 2 bases, with 9 bases separating them. Germline CDR1 is LGHDT and CDR2 is YNNKEL (reference sequence). CDR3 nucleotide sequence: TGTGCCAGTGGAAGGACCACAGATACGCAGTATTTT. Translating it yields CASGRTTDTQYF.

This clonotype was counted between two and nine times. V gene TRBV5-1 combines with J gene TRBJ2-7; 8 nucleotides match TRBD1. The germline V gene has CDR1 SGHRS and CDR2 YFSETQ. CDR3 length equals 15 residues. The V and J ends lost 2 bases and 6 bases, in that order; junction bases with no gene match: 10. CDR3 sequence reads: CASSLATGELGEQYF. The CDR3 nucleotides are TGCGCCAGCAGCTTAGCGACAGGGGAATTAGGCGAGCAGTACTTC.

This clonotype was observed many times. An end of the junction differs from the germline gene, which may be a read error. In DNA form, the CDR3 reads TGTGCCAGCAGTTTGGGGGGGAACAGCTACGAGCAGTACTTC. It specifies CASSLGGNSYEQYF. The rearrangement links TRBV5-1 to TRBJ2-7; TRBD2 matches at 7 bases. CDR1 and CDR2 (germline): SGHRS, YFSETQ. The CDR3 sequence is 14 residues long.

This clonotype was detected a few times. This chain connects TRBV12-3 or TRBV12-4 to TRBJ1-5; TRBD1 might be the D (6 bases). This CDR3 spans 14 amino acids. V was shortened by 6 bases and J by 9 bases, with 18 bases between the two germline ends. The CDR3 protein is CASSARGAGVPQHF. DNA of the CDR3: TGTGCCAGCAGCGCGAGGGGCGCAGGGGTGCCCCAGCATTTT.

This chain connects TRBV20-1 to TRBJ1-6; D is uncertain. Germline lookup yields CDR1 DFQATT and CDR2 SNEGSKA (reference sequence). This CDR3 is 13 amino acids long. V was cut by 5 bases and J by 5 bases, with 10 bases left in between. For the CDR3, the DNA is TGCAGTGCTCGCGGACGGAATAATTCACCCCTCCACTTT. Translating it yields CSARGRNNSPLHF.

CDR3: CASRRPATTDTQYF. The CDR3 region has the DNA TGTGCCAGCAGACGACCGGCCACGACAGATACGCAGTATTTT. J is TRBJ2-3 and V is TRBV28; D uncertain. Germline CDR1 MDHEN, CDR2 SYDVKM. The CDR3 is 14 amino acids. Trimming removed 6 bases from V and 3 bases from J, with 13 bases in between.

This clonotype showed up just a few times. The rearrangement uses TRBV7-9 and TRBJ2-5; 10 bases map to TRBD1. After removal of 5 bases from V and 3 bases from J, the junction contained 3 bases not matched to a gene. The CDR3 runs to 14 residues. Per germline, CDR1 SEHNR and CDR2 FQNEAQ (reference sequence). The CDR3 is CASSQGQGKETQYF. The CDR3, as DNA: TGTGCCAGCAGCCAGGGACAGGGGAAAGAGACCCAGTACTTC.

This clonotype was recorded a few times. This chain uses TRBV20-1 with TRBJ2-1, with 7 bases that match TRBD2. The V gene's germline CDR1 is DFQATT and CDR2 SNEGSKA (reference sequence). Trimming cost V 3 bases and J 8 bases; bases outside gene matches: 1. The CDR3 is made up of 11 amino acids. For the CDR3, the DNA is TGCAGTGCTAGTCGGGAGGATGAGCAGTTCTTC. Translated, it gives CSASREDEQFF.

This clonotype was observed a few times. This chain joins TRBV27 and TRBJ2-6; D not resolved. The germline CDR1 and CDR2 sequences are MNHEY and SMNVEV (reference sequence). Trimming took 5 bases from V and 6 from J, leaving 8 bases between them. The CDR3 has 13 residues. CDR3 coding DNA: TGTGCCAGCAGTCCCCTTGAGGCCAACGTCCTGACTTTC. As protein: CASSPLEANVLTF.

In its sample, this clonotype was seen a few times. The chain joins TRBV7-9 to TRBJ2-5; D is perhaps TRBD1 (6 bases). The length of the CDR3 is 14 residues. Between the trimmed V and J ends, which lost 6 bases and 3 bases, there was a span of 14 bases. Germline CDR1 and CDR2: SEHNR and FQNEAQ (reference sequence). The CDR3 reads CASSSGGWEETQYF. The CDR3 DNA is TGTGCCAGCAGTTCTGGGGGCTGGGAAGAGACCCAGTACTTC.

The J gene is TRBJ2-1, the V gene TRBV5-1, with a weak D call TRBD1 (6 bases). From germline, CDR1 is SGHRS and CDR2 YFSETQ. The CDR3 runs 15 residues. The V and J ends lost 0 bases and 7 bases respectively, with 14 bases between them. CDR3: CASSLGQARGNEQFF. The CDR3 region has the DNA TGCGCCAGCAGCTTGGGACAGGCCAGAGGGAATGAGCAGTTCTTC.

At least ten counts were recorded for this clonotype. The V and J genes are TRBV7-2 and TRBJ1-2; D possibly corresponds to TRBD1 (6 bases). The CDR3 totals 15 residues. Germline CDR1 reads SGHTA; CDR2 reads FQGNSA. Trimming removed 0 bases from V and 0 bases from J, with 8 bases in between. The CDR3 spells CASSLARTANYGYTF. The CDR3 nucleotides read TGTGCCAGCAGCTTAGCACGGACAGCTAACTATGGCTACACCTTC.

This clonotype was counted between two and nine times. The V call is TRBV4-2, the J call TRBJ2-7; TRBD1 agrees at 9 bases. The CDR3 is 15 amino acids. Trimming took 1 base from V and 1 from J; bases not matched to a gene: 2. Germline CDR1 LGHNA, CDR2 YNFKEQ. The CDR3 here is CASSQGTGASYEQYF. In DNA, the CDR3 is TGTGCCAGCAGCCAAGGGACAGGGGCTTCCTACGAGCAGTACTTC.